A selection of T cell receptor beta chains follows, all from one sample in a study of T-cell reconstitution after alpha-beta-depleted transplantation in children. Each CDR3 protein is one row after TCRdb ran MiXCR on the PCR reads. In the table there are about 440,000 distinct CDR3 sequences, 43% of which are singletons. The specimen comprised PBMCs, sampled before TCRalphabeta/CD19-depleted stem cell transplant. These receptors all come from a girl aged 2-10 years with aplastic anemia, due to receive a stem cell transplant. Both conserved end residues are trimmed from each CDR3. The order of the fields is CDR3 length, J gene, V gene, CDR3 protein.

len: 13; j_gene: TRBJ2-1; v_gene: TRBV28; CDR3aa: ASSSTVNSYNEQF
len: 13; j_gene: TRBJ2-3; v_gene: TRBV27; CDR3aa: ASSLSYSGSYTQY
len: 12; j_gene: TRBJ2-1; v_gene: TRBV7-8; CDR3aa: ASSPRPVYNEQF
len: 11; j_gene: TRBJ2-3; v_gene: TRBV20-1; CDR3aa: SAWDRGTDTQY
len: 14; j_gene: TRBJ2-2; v_gene: TRBV5-4; CDR3aa: ASSTGLAGNTGELF
len: 11; j_gene: TRBJ2-2; v_gene: TRBV7-2; CDR3aa: ASTQRNTGELF
len: 12; j_gene: TRBJ1-5; v_gene: TRBV28; CDR3aa: ASSPRLSNQPQH
len: 13; j_gene: TRBJ2-1; v_gene: TRBV11-2; CDR3aa: ASSTGRPLYNEQF
len: 14; j_gene: TRBJ2-3; v_gene: TRBV27; CDR3aa: ASSLLGTGGPDTQY
len: 14; j_gene: TRBJ2-3; v_gene: TRBV5-6; CDR3aa: ASSLAGLPLTNTQY
len: 13; j_gene: TRBJ2-3; v_gene: TRBV12-3/TRBV12-4; CDR3aa: ASPRDYPTTDTQY
len: 12; j_gene: TRBJ2-7; v_gene: TRBV6-1; CDR3aa: ASTTADKPYEQY
len: 10; j_gene: TRBJ2-3; v_gene: TRBV20-1; CDR3aa: SASRGQDTQY
len: 10; j_gene: TRBJ2-3; v_gene: TRBV20-1; CDR3aa: RGARGEDTQY
len: 13; j_gene: TRBJ2-5; v_gene: TRBV11-2; CDR3aa: ASSRRQFPQGTQY
len: 17; j_gene: TRBJ2-1; v_gene: TRBV5-1; CDR3aa: ASSLATTGRPVGYNEQF
len: 13; j_gene: TRBJ1-5; v_gene: TRBV11-2; CDR3aa: ASSLSGQANQPQH
len: 11; j_gene: TRBJ2-7; v_gene: TRBV7-2; CDR3aa: ASSLKGDHEQY
len: 12; j_gene: TRBJ2-1; v_gene: TRBV20-1; CDR3aa: SARRLAGSNEQF
len: 12; j_gene: TRBJ2-7; v_gene: TRBV15; CDR3aa: ATSRVPASGEQY
len: 11; j_gene: TRBJ2-7; v_gene: TRBV3-1; CDR3aa: ASSQGLASEQY